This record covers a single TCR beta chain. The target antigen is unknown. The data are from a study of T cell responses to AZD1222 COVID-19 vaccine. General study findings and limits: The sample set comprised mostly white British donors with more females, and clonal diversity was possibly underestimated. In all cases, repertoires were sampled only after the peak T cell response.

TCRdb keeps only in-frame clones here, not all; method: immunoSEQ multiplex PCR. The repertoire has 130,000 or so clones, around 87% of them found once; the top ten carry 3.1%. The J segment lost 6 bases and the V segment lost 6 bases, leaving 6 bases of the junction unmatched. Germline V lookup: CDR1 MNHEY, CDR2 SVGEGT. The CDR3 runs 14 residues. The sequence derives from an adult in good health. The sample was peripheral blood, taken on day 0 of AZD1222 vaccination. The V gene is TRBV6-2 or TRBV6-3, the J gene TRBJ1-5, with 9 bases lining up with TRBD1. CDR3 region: CASSRTGGGQPQHF. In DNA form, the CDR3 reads TGTGCCAGCAGCCGAACAGGGGGCGGTCAGCCCCAGCATTTT.